The 31 T cell receptor beta chains presented below share a single source sample, sequenced in a study of T-cell reconstitution after alpha-beta-depleted transplantation in children. As it was prepared, the TCRbeta library received unique molecular identifiers. MiXCR was run by TCRdb on the PCR reads, yielding one entry per CDR3 protein. The table records a few hundred thousand distinct CDR3 sequences, 7.5% to 9% of them present only once. Their cognate antigens are unknown. Overall study results and limits: It was newly produced T cells that mostly accounted for T-cell counts and diversity one year after transplant.

Sample: peripheral blood, taken 360 days after TCRalphabeta/CD19-depleted stem cell transplant. Receptors originate from a female patient younger than 10 who had a stem cell transplant for Fanconi anemia, so the T cells may come from the graft donor.

At least ten counts were recorded for this clonotype. This chain connects TRBV11-2 to TRBJ2-1; TRBD2 is a possible D gene (5 bases). CDR3 length equals 17 residues. The germline V and J ends were trimmed by 2 bases and 6 bases, with 20 bases remaining between them. CDR1 and CDR2 (germline): SGHAT, FQNNGV. The DNA for the CDR3 is TGTGCCAGCAGCTTAAGGGCCGGGGTACTAGTGGGCAATGAGCAGTTCTTC. Encoded protein: CASSLRAGVLVGNEQFF.

This clonotype has ten or more counts. The chain uses TRBV12-3 or TRBV12-4 and TRBJ2-1; D tentatively fits TRBD1 or TRBD2 (5 bases each). This CDR3 contains 15 residues. V dropped 5 bases and J dropped 6 bases, with 17 bases sitting between them. The CDR3 region has the DNA TGTGCCAGCAGTCTAGACCAGGGAGTGGGCAATGAGCAGTTCTTC. This encodes CASSLDQGVGNEQFF.

This clonotype was found many times. This chain links TRBV12-3 or TRBV12-4 with TRBJ1-1, with TRBD1 as a possible D gene (5 bases). V was cut by 6 bases and J by 4 bases, with 15 bases left in between. The CDR3 has 14 residues. The CDR3 DNA reads TGTGCCAGCAGCCTTACAGGCGACCGCACTGAAGCTTTCTTT. Its protein is CASSLTGDRTEAFF.

This clonotype was found a few times. The rearrangement links TRBV7-6 to TRBJ2-5; the D is unclear. The CDR3 length is 13 residues. Trimming took 1 base from V and 7 from J, leaving 10 bases between them. The germline V gene has CDR1 SGHVS and CDR2 FNYEAQ. The DNA of the CDR3 is TGTGCCAGCAGCTTAGGTCCAGACGGGACCCAGTACTTC. This translates into CASSLGPDGTQYF.

This clonotype was found many times. This chain joins TRBV20-1 and TRBJ2-1; D is possibly TRBD1 or TRBD2 (5 bases each). Germline V CDR1 and CDR2: DFQATT, SNEGSKA (reference sequence). V lost 6 bases and J 3 bases, leaving 12 bases between the germline ends. This CDR3 spans 13 amino acids. Here the CDR3 reads CSALRDGYNEQFF. CDR3 bases: TGCAGTGCCCTCCGGGACGGCTACAATGAGCAGTTCTTC.

This clonotype was observed many times. The rearrangement links TRBV9 to TRBJ2-6; D unresolved. Germline V lookup: CDR1 SGDLS, CDR2 YYNGEE. This CDR3 region has 15 residues. The V end was cut by 0 bases, the J end by 4 bases, with 8 bases between. Here the CDR3 reads CASSVEATGANVLTF. CDR3 nucleotide sequence: TGTGCCAGCAGCGTAGAAGCAACCGGGGCCAACGTCCTGACTTTC. The full variable domain, in which reference TRBV9 and TRBJ2-6 provide the parts outside the CDR3, is DSGVTQTPKHLITATGQRVTLRCSPRSGDLSVYWYQQSLDQGLQFLIQYYNGEERAKGNILERFSAQQFPDLHSELNLSSLELGDSALYFCASSVEATGANVLTFGAGSRLTVL.

The J gene is TRBJ2-5, the V gene TRBV30, with D maybe TRBD1 (7 bases). Per the germline V gene, CDR1 is GTSNPN and CDR2 is SVGIG (reference sequence). Trimming cost V 1 base and J 5 bases, with 17 bases left between them. CDR3 length equals 15 residues. CDR3 amino acids: CAWSDVTGRSETQYF. Here the CDR3 DNA reads TGTGCCTGGAGTGACGTGACAGGGAGGTCGGAGACCCAGTACTTC.

The CDR3 here is CASSLAWRTANEKLFF. CDR3 bases: TGTGCCAGCAGCTTAGCCTGGAGGACAGCGAATGAAAAACTGTTTTTT. The rearrangement joins TRBV7-2 to TRBJ1-4; TRBD1 is a possible D gene (6 bases). The V gene lost 0 bases and the J gene lost 5 bases, with 13 bases spanning the gap. Germline V gene lookup returns CDR1 SGHTA and CDR2 FQGNSA. The length of the CDR3 is 16 residues.

This clonotype occurred many times. The rearrangement links TRBV7-9 to TRBJ2-1; tentatively, D is TRBD1 (6 bases). Trimming left V 5 bases short and J 6 bases short, with 11 bases between. CDR1 is SEHNR and CDR2 is FQNEAQ in the germline V gene (reference sequence). The CDR3 consists of 13 residues. CDR3 nucleotide sequence: TGTGCCAGCAGCCTTACAGGGTCCAATGAGCAGTTCTTC. This sequence encodes CASSLTGSNEQFF.

The chain recombines TRBV20-1 with TRBJ2-7; D is uncertain. Germline CDR1 and CDR2: DFQATT and SNEGSKA (reference sequence). The CDR3 extends over 13 amino acids. With 1 base removed from V and 6 bases from J, the gap between germline ends came to 13 bases. The CDR3 region is CSARGLHVCEQYF. The CDR3 coding sequence is TGCAGTGCTAGAGGACTTCATGTGTGCGAGCAGTACTTC.

This clonotype was recorded many times. V and J are TRBV10-3 and TRBJ1-2; no clear D. CDR1 ENHRY and CDR2 SYGVKD come from the germline V gene. The CDR3 consists of 12 residues. V lost 6 bases to trimming and J lost 4 bases, with 9 bases between them. The CDR3 spells CAISAETYGYTF. The CDR3 DNA follows: TGTGCCATCAGCGCTGAGACCTATGGCTACACCTTC.

This clonotype was seen a handful of times. The chain is built from TRBV20-1 and TRBJ1-4; D is possibly TRBD1 (5 bases). The CDR3 runs 13 residues. V lost 5 bases and J lost 5, with 12 bases in between. Germline CDR1 is DFQATT and CDR2 is SNEGSKA (reference sequence). The CDR3 DNA reads as TGCAGTGCTGCCCAGGGTTTGAATGAAAAACTGTTTTTT. This sequence encodes CSAAQGLNEKLFF.

The table lists this clonotype with many counts. The chain is built from TRBV29-1 and TRBJ2-5, with D perhaps being TRBD1 or TRBD2 (5 bases each). The CDR3 totals 12 residues. The V end was cut by 6 bases, the J end by 5 bases, with 13 bases between. Germline V gene sequence: CDR1 SQVTM, CDR2 ANQGSEA. Here the CDR3 DNA reads TGCAGCGTGTCGGGGCGGGCGGAGACCCAGTACTTC. Its translation is CSVSGRAETQYF. The full variable domain, rest sourced from reference TRBV29-1 and TRBJ2-5, is SAVISQKPSRDICQRGTSLTIQCQVDSQVTMMFWYRQQPGQSLTLIATANQGSEATYESGFVIDKFPISRPNLTFSTLTVSNMSPEDSSIYLCSVSGRAETQYFGPGTRLLVL.

This clonotype was recorded at least ten times. This sequence joins TRBV5-1 and TRBJ2-2; maybe TRBD1 (5 bases). CDR1 SGHRS and CDR2 YFSETQ come from the germline V gene. V was cut by 4 bases and J by 4 bases, with 17 bases left in between. The CDR3 covers 16 residues. This chain's CDR3 is CASSVNVQGGTGELFF. CDR3 nucleotide sequence: TGCGCCAGCAGCGTTAACGTCCAGGGTGGCACCGGGGAGCTGTTTTTT.

This clonotype was found a few times. The chain carries TRBV5-1 and TRBJ1-2, with a tentative D call TRBD1 (6 bases). Per germline, CDR1 SGHRS and CDR2 YFSETQ. V was trimmed by 4 bases and J by 8 bases, leaving 27 bases between them. This CDR3 is built from 17 residues. The CDR3 DNA is TGCGCCAGCAGCGCCGACCCTGGGACACCAGGTGGAGAGGGCTACACCTTC. It codes for CASSADPGTPGGEGYTF.

This clonotype was found a few times. This rearrangement joins TRBV20-1 to TRBJ2-7; TRBD2 matches at 14 bases. V lost 4 bases, J lost 4 bases, and 24 bases stayed unmatched. CDR3 length: 21 residues. Germline loops: CDR1 DFQATT, CDR2 SNEGSKA (reference sequence). In nucleotides, the CDR3 is TGCAGTGCTAAGGGGCCCCTTCGGGGACTAGCGGGGGTGTGGGGGTCTTACGAGCAGTACTTC. Its protein is CSAKGPLRGLAGVWGSYEQYF.

Of note for this clonotype: A much larger clone is a single base away; this may be a read error. The genes are TRBV28 and TRBJ1-2; possible D gene TRBD1, 6 bases. CDR1 is MDHEN, CDR2 SYDVKM, per germline. Trimming removed 3 bases from V and 3 bases from J, with 8 bases in between. This CDR3 contains 13 residues. The CDR3 protein is CASSFRTDYGYTF. CDR3 DNA: TGTGCCAGCAGTTTCCGGACAGACTATGGCTACACCTTC.

This clonotype was counted many times. For the CDR3, the DNA is TGTGCCAGCAGTTACGACCCTAGCGGGACGCAGTATTTT. This sequence encodes CASSYDPSGTQYF. This chain links TRBV27 with TRBJ2-3, with TRBD2 identical over 8 bases. CDR1 is MNHEY and CDR2 is SMNVEV in the germline V gene (reference sequence). This CDR3 spans 13 amino acids. The V gene end was trimmed by 4 bases and the J gene end by 9 bases; junction bases not matched to a gene: 6.

The sample holds a few counts of this clonotype. The chain employs TRBV4-3 and TRBJ1-2; D is possibly TRBD1 (6 bases). This CDR3 comprises 15 residues. Trimming pared 3 bases from V and 6 bases from J, leaving 17 bases between. Germline V gene data show CDR1 as LGHNA and CDR2 as YSLEER. The CDR3 DNA reads TGCGCCAGCAGCCATGGGGGGCAGGGGTGGGATGGCTACACCTTC. It encodes CASSHGGQGWDGYTF.

The CDR3 here is CASSQGVPGTSGRSSYNEQFF. In DNA, the CDR3 is TGTGCCAGCAGCCAAGGGGTCCCCGGGACTAGCGGGAGGAGCTCCTACAATGAGCAGTTCTTC. This chain joins TRBV4-2 and TRBJ2-1, with 15 bases lining up with TRBD2. Germline values: CDR1 LGHNA, CDR2 YNFKEQ. Trimming took 1 base from V and 0 from J; bases not matched to a gene: 10. The CDR3 has 21 amino acids.

This clonotype has ten or more counts. V is TRBV5-6 and J is TRBJ2-5, with 9 bases identical to TRBD1. The CDR3 covers 17 residues. With 4 bases clipped from V and 3 bases from J, the junction kept 13 bases outside the gene matches. The germline V gene has CDR1 SGHDT and CDR2 YYEEEE. CDR3 sequence reads: CASSGTWDRVVKETQYF. The CDR3 bases are TGTGCCAGCAGCGGTACCTGGGACAGGGTTGTTAAAGAGACCCAGTACTTC.

This chain joins TRBV25-1 and TRBJ2-7; TRBD2 matches at 8 bases. The junction had 3 bases not matched to a gene; V was cut back by 5 bases and J by 3 bases. Germline V gene sequence: CDR1 MGHDK, CDR2 SYGVNS. This CDR3 is built from 13 residues. The CDR3 loop is CASSLAGFYEQYF. The CDR3 region has the DNA TGTGCCAGCAGTCTAGCGGGTTTCTACGAGCAGTACTTC.

J is TRBJ1-2 and V is TRBV20-1; 11 bases map to TRBD1. The CDR3 has 13 residues. V dropped 1 base and J dropped 7; count of bases not matched to a gene: 2. The germline CDR1 and CDR2 sequences are DFQATT and SNEGSKA (reference sequence). The CDR3 protein is CSARVDRGLGYTF. The CDR3 bases are TGCAGTGCTAGAGTGGACAGGGGGCTTGGCTACACCTTC.

This chain uses TRBV11-3 with TRBJ2-7; D is undetermined. Trimming removed 7 bases at V and 6 bases at J, with 10 bases between. CDR1 SGHNT and CDR2 YENEEA come from the germline V gene. The CDR3 has 11 residues. CDR3 sequence: CASTILGEQYF. CDR3 DNA: TGTGCCAGCACTATTCTGGGCGAGCAGTACTTC.

The CDR3 sequence is CASSPFLGSGNTIYF. The CDR3, as DNA: TGTGCCAGCAGCCCATTCTTGGGCTCTGGAAACACCATATATTTT. This chain links TRBV7-6 with TRBJ1-3; no definite D call. The CDR3 covers 15 residues. Deletions cut 5 bases from V and 0 bases from J, with 11 bases between. The germline gives CDR1 SGHVS, CDR2 FNYEAQ. The variable domain in full, completed from reference TRBV7-6 and TRBJ1-3, reads GAGVSQSPRYKVTKRGQDVALRCDPISGHVSLYWYRQALGQGPEFLTYFNYEAQQDKSGLPNDRFSAERPEGSISTLTIQRTEQRDSAMYRCASSPFLGSGNTIYFGEGSWLTVV.

The V gene is TRBV28, the J gene TRBJ1-5; 7 bases align to TRBD1. Germline CDR1 reads MDHEN; CDR2 reads SYDVKM. V shed 8 bases and J 11 bases; nucleotides not matched to a gene: 9. The CDR3 loop spans 12 amino acids. This CDR3 reads CASDRDRGAQHF. Written as DNA, the CDR3 is TGTGCCAGCGACAGGGACCGAGGAGCCCAGCATTTT.

The table lists this clonotype with a few counts. The V and J genes are TRBV28 and TRBJ1-1, with D tentatively TRBD1 (6 bases). From germline, CDR1 is MDHEN and CDR2 SYDVKM. Trimming removed 7 bases at V and 11 bases at J, with 8 bases between. The CDR3 spans 9 residues. As DNA, the CDR3 is TGTGCCAGCACCCAGGGGGCTTTCTTT. Amino acids: CASTQGAFF.

The V and J genes are TRBV21-1 and TRBJ2-7; TRBD1 is the table's D call, not checked against the DNA. TRBV21-1 constitutes a pseudogene. CDR3 length: 14 amino acids. In nucleotides, the CDR3 is TGTGCCAGCGCGGGACGTCACGGCATCTACGAGCAGTACTTC. Its translation: CASAGRHGIYEQYF.

This clonotype was observed many times. The chain links TRBV9 to TRBJ2-1; 10 bases match TRBD1. From germline, CDR1 is SGDLS and CDR2 YYNGEE. V trimming: 4 bases; J trimming: 7 bases; junction bases outside the gene matches: 23. The CDR3 has 20 residues. CDR3 bases: TGTGCCAGCAGCCCCCGGGACAGGGGATTGTGGCGGGAGAAGTATAATGAGCAGTTCTTC. The encoded protein is CASSPRDRGLWREKYNEQFF.

This clonotype was observed many times. The genes are TRBV9 and TRBJ2-1; weak D call: TRBD1 (5 bases). The CDR3 spans 16 residues. Looked up from germline, CDR1 is SGDLS and CDR2 is YYNGEE. V shed 0 bases and J shed 2 bases, with 12 bases lying between them. The CDR3 here is CASSVEVSGTYNEQFF. In DNA form, the CDR3 reads TGTGCCAGCAGCGTAGAAGTGTCAGGGACCTACAATGAGCAGTTCTTC.

The chain couples TRBV2 to TRBJ2-5; no definite D call. The CDR3 has 14 amino acids. The germline V and J ends were trimmed by 0 bases and 3 bases, with 8 bases remaining between them. Germline assignment: CDR1 SNHLY and CDR2 FYNNEI. The CDR3 DNA sequence: TGTGCCAGCAGTGAAGCGCCGTGGAAAGAGACCCAGTACTTC. Amino acids: CASSEAPWKETQYF.